The 25 T cell receptor beta chains below all came from one sample that was sequenced in a study of regulatory T cells in long-lasting Graves disease. According to the study, TCR beta libraries were built with iRepertoire HTBI primers and CDR3-region Arm-PCR. TCRdb re-derived calls from the multiplex PCR reads in MiXCR, one entry per CDR3 protein. The profile shows around 420,000 distinct CDR3 sequences, about 15% of them singletons. Time point described: newly diagnosed GD, antithyroid drugs for less than 3 months. The TCR library used RNA extracted from PBMCs. These data were likewise used in another study, on T cells in Graves' hyperthyroidism and ophthalmopathy.

The material was peripheral blood mononuclear cells (PBMCs), obtained at new diagnosis, from a patient treated with antithyroid drugs. The source is a woman between 40 and 55 years old with Graves disease.

This clonotype came up many times. The chain has TRBV9 and TRBJ2-1; D not resolved. This CDR3 is built from 13 residues. Germline CDR1 is SGDLS and CDR2 is YYNGEE. The V end lost 2 bases, the J end lost 4 bases, and 7 bases lay between the germline ends. The CDR3 DNA is TGTGCCAGCAGCGTCGCCCTTTACAATGAGCAGTTCTTC. This sequence encodes CASSVALYNEQFF.

V gene TRBV28 combines with J gene TRBJ2-7, with 9 positions matching TRBD1. The ends lost 3 bases at V and 1 base at J; junction bases unmatched: 7. Germline V gene data show CDR1 as MDHEN and CDR2 as SYDVKM. The CDR3 has 16 residues. The CDR3 loop reads CASSFPPGQGSYEQYF. Here the CDR3 DNA reads TGTGCCAGCAGTTTCCCGCCGGGACAGGGATCCTACGAGCAGTACTTC.

This clonotype was observed at least ten times. The chain uses TRBV6-2 or TRBV6-3 and TRBJ2-2; 7 bases agree with TRBD1. The CDR3 is made up of 16 amino acids. The V gene end was trimmed by 3 bases and the J gene end by 0 bases; junction bases not matched to a gene: 4. Germline lookup yields CDR1 MNHEY and CDR2 SVGEGT. The CDR3 region has the DNA TGTGCCAGCAGTTATTTCGGGACAGCGAACACCGGGGAGCTGTTTTTT. Amino acid sequence: CASSYFGTANTGELFF.

The rearrangement uses TRBV20-1 and TRBJ2-7; 11 bases align to TRBD2. Germline-derived CDR1 and CDR2 are DFQATT and SNEGSKA (reference sequence). The CDR3 covers 15 residues. V lost 4 bases and J lost 3; bases outside the gene matches: 8. CDR3 sequence reads: CSATGPGLADYEQYF. The CDR3 DNA reads TGCAGTGCTACTGGGCCGGGACTAGCGGACTACGAGCAGTACTTC.

As concerns this clonotype: Given a far larger clone just one base away, this is likely a sequencing read error. The chain links TRBV10-3 to TRBJ1-1; tentatively, D is TRBD1 (6 bases). CDR1 is ENHRY, CDR2 SYGVKD, per germline. V was trimmed by 5 bases and J by 4 bases, leaving 14 bases between them. The CDR3 is 14 amino acids. The CDR3 DNA sequence: TGTGCCATCAGTTACACCGCAGGGGCCACTGAAGCTTTCTTT. It is translated as CAISYTAGATEAFF.

This clonotype was seen many times. The V gene is TRBV20-1, the J gene TRBJ1-1; D call uncertain. V lost 0 bases to trimming and J lost 0 bases, with 8 bases between them. The CDR3 loop spans 14 amino acids. Germline V gives CDR1 DFQATT, CDR2 SNEGSKA (reference sequence). Here the CDR3 reads CSARDLRLNTEAFF. CDR3 bases: TGCAGTGCTAGAGATTTACGGTTGAACACTGAAGCTTTCTTT.

In its sample, this clonotype was seen a few times. The rearrangement links TRBV9 to TRBJ1-1; perhaps TRBD1 as D (5 bases). V shed 7 bases and J shed 4 bases, with 14 bases lying between them. CDR3 length: 13 amino acids. CDR1 and CDR2 (germline): SGDLS, YYNGEE. For the CDR3, the DNA is TGTGCCAGCGGCAAAGGGGTAAGCACTGAAGCTTTCTTT. It specifies CASGKGVSTEAFF.

This clonotype is a singleton in its sample. A far bigger clonotype differs at one base, so this is likely a read error. The V call is TRBV6-6, the J call TRBJ1-1; TRBD1 is a possible D gene (6 bases). CDR1 MNHNY and CDR2 SVGAGI come from the germline V gene (reference sequence). The CDR3 runs to 14 residues. The CDR3 spells CAGSYWDTSAEAFF. CDR3 nucleotide sequence: TGTGCCGGCAGTTACTGGGACACCTCCGCTGAAGCTTTCTTT.

The chain combines TRBV7-2 with TRBJ2-3; D is perhaps TRBD2 (5 bases). V lost 11 bases and J lost 6, with 12 bases in between. The CDR3 extends over 11 amino acids. The germline CDR1 and CDR2 sequences are SGHTA and FQGNSA. The CDR3 here is CAASPGDTQYF. The CDR3 nucleotides read TGTGCCGCCTCCCCGGGGGATACGCAGTATTTT.

This chain links TRBV6-2 or TRBV6-3 with TRBJ2-7; 9 bases align to TRBD1. Germline CDR1 is MNHEY and CDR2 is SVGEGT. This CDR3 has 15 residues. Germline trimming cut 6 bases from V and 3 bases from J; bases unmatched to any gene: 9. The CDR3 nucleotides are TGTGCCAGCAGGGAACCGGGACAGGGTGGCTACGAGCAGTACTTC. Its protein is CASREPGQGGYEQYF.

This clonotype occurred many times. The chain recombines TRBV29-1 with TRBJ1-2, with D possibly matching TRBD1 (5 bases). CDR3 length: 12 residues. The germline CDR1 and CDR2 sequences are SQVTM and ANQGSEA. With 3 bases removed from V and 6 bases from J, the gap between germline ends came to 11 bases. CDR3 bases: TGCAGCGTTGAGGGGACCATCCATGGCTACACCTTC. Translated: CSVEGTIHGYTF.

This clonotype was seen repeatedly, ten times or more. The chain links TRBV9 to TRBJ2-5, with D possibly TRBD2 on 5 matching bases. The CDR3 runs to 14 residues. V was shortened by 0 bases and J by 1 base, with 7 bases between the two germline ends. The V gene's germline CDR1 is SGDLS and CDR2 YYNGEE. The CDR3 nucleotides read TGTGCCAGCAGCGTAGCGGGGTCCCAAGAGACCCAGTACTTC. It is translated as CASSVAGSQETQYF.

Many counts were recorded for this clonotype. The chain's CDR3 is CASSSPGGDTQYF. CDR3 sequence (DNA): TGTGCCAGCAGTTCCCCCGGGGGCGATACGCAGTATTTT. This chain joins TRBV27 and TRBJ2-3; either TRBD1 or TRBD2 may fit D (6 bases each). CDR1 and CDR2 from the germline V gene are MNHEY and SMNVEV (reference sequence). The length of the CDR3 is 13 residues. Trimming took 4 bases from V and 6 from J, leaving 11 bases between them.

The rearrangement uses TRBV5-1 and TRBJ2-3, with 7 bases lining up with TRBD1. Germline assignment: CDR1 SGHRS and CDR2 YFSETQ. The CDR3 contains 15 residues. The junction had 7 bases not matched to a gene; V was cut back by 4 bases and J by 2 bases. The DNA for the CDR3 is TGCGCCAGCAGCACAGGGGACAGTCTCACAGATACGCAGTATTTT. This translates into CASSTGDSLTDTQYF.

This clonotype was seen repeatedly, ten times or more. The chain links TRBV27 to TRBJ1-5; 11 bases line up with TRBD1. Unmatched junction bases numbered 7, after V lost 5 bases and J lost 4 bases. The CDR3 runs to 16 residues. From germline, CDR1 is MNHEY and CDR2 SMNVEV (reference sequence). CDR3 region: CASSPWTGGGNQPQHF. CDR3 nucleotide sequence: TGTGCCAGCAGTCCCTGGACAGGGGGCGGAAATCAGCCCCAGCATTTT.

The V gene is TRBV20-1, the J gene TRBJ1-5; no clear D gene. Germline V gives CDR1 DFQATT, CDR2 SNEGSKA (reference sequence). The CDR3 extends over 14 amino acids. Trimming took 0 bases from V and 3 from J, leaving 9 bases between them. The CDR3 DNA reads as TGCAGTGCTAGAGATTGGAGATACAATCAGCCCCAGCATTTT. Amino acids: CSARDWRYNQPQHF.

Ten or more counts support this clonotype. The rearrangement links TRBV15 to TRBJ2-1; TRBD2 matches at 11 bases. The junction had 10 bases not matched to a gene; V was cut back by 0 bases and J by 9 bases. The CDR3 length is 17 residues. CDR1 LNHNV and CDR2 YYDKDF come from the germline V gene (reference sequence). In DNA, the CDR3 is TGTGCCACCAGCAGAGATTATACTAGCGGGAGCGGTGGTGAGCAGTTCTTC. This sequence encodes CATSRDYTSGSGGEQFF.

Many counts were recorded for this clonotype. The V call is TRBV9, the J call TRBJ2-1; unclear D gene. Trimming removed 0 bases at V and 5 bases at J, with 12 bases between. The CDR3 is 15 residues long. Germline V CDR1 and CDR2: SGDLS, YYNGEE. The CDR3 DNA reads as TGTGCCAGCAGCGTAGCGCCGCACACCAACAATGAGCAGTTCTTC. Translating gives CASSVAPHTNNEQFF.

The table lists this clonotype with many counts. The rearrangement uses TRBV7-9 and TRBJ2-7, with 7 bases lining up with TRBD1. Looked up from germline, CDR1 is SEHNR and CDR2 is FQNEAQ (reference sequence). Germline trimming cut 3 bases from V and 0 bases from J; bases unmatched to any gene: 5. The CDR3 totals 15 residues. The CDR3 DNA reads as TGTGCCAGCAGCTTTACGACAGGGACCTCCTACGAGCAGTACTTC. Translated, it gives CASSFTTGTSYEQYF. Full variable domain (rest looked up from reference TRBV7-9 and TRBJ2-7): DTGVSQNPRHKITKRGQNVTFRCDPISEHNRLYWYRQTLGQGPEFLTYFQNEAQLEKSRLLSDRFSAERPKGSFSTLEIQRTEQGDSAMYLCASSFTTGTSYEQYFGPGTRLTVT.

This clonotype was found many times. The rearrangement links TRBV28 to TRBJ2-1; 7 bases are shared with TRBD1. The CDR3 length is 17 residues. V was clipped by 7 bases and J by 4 bases; unmatched bases: 16. Germline loops: CDR1 MDHEN, CDR2 SYDVKM. The CDR3 sequence: CASTGRSWDSAYNEQFF. In nucleotides, the CDR3 is TGTGCCAGCACCGGAAGGTCCTGGGACAGCGCGTACAATGAGCAGTTCTTC. The full variable domain, rest sourced from reference TRBV28 and TRBJ2-1, is DVKVTQSSRYLVKRTGEKVFLECVQDMDHENMFWYRQDPGLGLRLIYFSYDVKMKEKGDIPEGYSVSREKKERFSLILESASTNQTSMYLCASTGRSWDSAYNEQFFGPGTRLTVL.

The V gene is TRBV11-3, the J gene TRBJ2-3; 12 nucleotides match TRBD2. CDR1 and CDR2 (germline): SGHNT, YENEEA. The CDR3 has 15 residues. Losses at the gene ends were 5 bases for V and 4 bases for J; bases not matched to a gene: 4. CDR3 sequence reads: CASSKLAGGADTQYF. The CDR3 nucleotides are TGTGCCAGCAGCAAACTAGCGGGAGGAGCAGATACGCAGTATTTT.

This clonotype was seen repeatedly, ten times or more. The CDR3 reads CAITTQGADEQFF. DNA of the CDR3: TGTGCCATCACCACCCAGGGGGCCGATGAGCAGTTCTTC. This sequence joins TRBV10-3 and TRBJ2-1; 8 bases match TRBD1. This CDR3 contains 13 residues. After removal of 7 bases from V and 8 bases from J, the junction contained 7 bases not matched to a gene. Germline CDR1 ENHRY, CDR2 SYGVKD.

This clonotype was detected many times. The V call is TRBV11-1, the J call TRBJ1-2; 12 bases map to TRBD1. Looked up from germline, CDR1 is SGHAT and CDR2 is FQDESV (reference sequence). Losses at the gene ends were 3 bases for V and 3 bases for J; bases not matched to a gene: 8. The CDR3 has 17 amino acids. The CDR3 region is CASSFTQGTGGDYGYTF. CDR3 sequence (DNA): TGTGCCAGCAGCTTCACCCAGGGGACAGGGGGCGACTATGGCTACACCTTC.

This clonotype was seen ten or more times. The chain joins TRBV27 to TRBJ2-1; D remains unclear. The germline CDR1 and CDR2 sequences are MNHEY and SMNVEV (reference sequence). The V end was cut by 5 bases, the J end by 0 bases, with 17 bases between. The CDR3 loop spans 17 amino acids. The CDR3 DNA sequence: TGTGCCAGCAGTAAAACAGCCCCGACCACCTCCTACAATGAGCAGTTCTTC. Residues: CASSKTAPTTSYNEQFF.

This clonotype was observed many times. This chain links TRBV9 with TRBJ1-2; D is perhaps TRBD1 (5 bases). Trimming pared 3 bases from V and 1 base from J, leaving 13 bases between. The CDR3 spans 15 residues. CDR1 SGDLS and CDR2 YYNGEE come from the germline V gene. CDR3 residues: CASSGGGAHNYGYTF. CDR3 coding DNA: TGTGCCAGCAGCGGAGGTGGGGCCCATAACTATGGCTACACCTTC.